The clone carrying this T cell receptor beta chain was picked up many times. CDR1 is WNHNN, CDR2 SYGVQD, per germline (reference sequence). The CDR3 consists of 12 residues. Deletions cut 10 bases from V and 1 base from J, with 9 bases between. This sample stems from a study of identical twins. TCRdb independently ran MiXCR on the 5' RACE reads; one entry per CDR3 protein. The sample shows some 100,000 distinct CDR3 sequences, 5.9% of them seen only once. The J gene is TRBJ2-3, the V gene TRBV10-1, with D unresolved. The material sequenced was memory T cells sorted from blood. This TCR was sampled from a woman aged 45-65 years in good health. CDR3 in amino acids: CATSGGTDTQYF. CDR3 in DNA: TGCGCCACATCAGGTGGCACAGATACGCAGTATTTT.